This T cell receptor (beta chain) was documented in a study of cytomegalovirus exposure and HLA in healthy donors. Germline V CDR1 and CDR2: SGHTA, FQGTGA. This CDR3 is built from 16 residues. Trimming removed 4 bases from V and 0 bases from J; junction bases left unmatched: 6. The study ran its PCR with 60 Vbeta and 13 Jbeta primers. Libraries were prepared by immunoSEQ multiplex PCR; TCRdb keeps only in-frame clonotypes and omits some of them. This sample carries around 120,000 clones, about four fifths of them seen once, and the ten largest clones take just over 1%. This clone came up once. Antigen unknown. Study-level findings and limits: Reports showed the classifier diagnosing cytomegalovirus status with high specificity and sensitivity.

This TCR was sampled from a human donor in good health. The chain joins TRBV7-3 to TRBJ2-3; 8 nucleotides line up with TRBD1. The sample comprised PBMCs. CDR3 DNA sequence: TGTGCCAGCAGCTCTACGACAGGGGCTAGCACAGATACGCAGTATTTT. Translating gives CASSSTTGASTDTQYF.